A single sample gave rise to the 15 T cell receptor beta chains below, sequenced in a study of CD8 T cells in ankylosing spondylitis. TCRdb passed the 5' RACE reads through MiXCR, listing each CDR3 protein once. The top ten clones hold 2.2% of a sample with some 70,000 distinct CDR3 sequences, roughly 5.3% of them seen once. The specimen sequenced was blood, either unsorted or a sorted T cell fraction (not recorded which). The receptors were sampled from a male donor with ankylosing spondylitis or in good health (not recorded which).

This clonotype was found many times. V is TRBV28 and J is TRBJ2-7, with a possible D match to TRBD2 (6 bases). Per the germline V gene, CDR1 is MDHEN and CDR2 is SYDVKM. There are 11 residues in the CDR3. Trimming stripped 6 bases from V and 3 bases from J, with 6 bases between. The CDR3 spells CASREGYEQYF. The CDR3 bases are TGTGCCAGCAGGGAGGGCTACGAGCAGTACTTC.

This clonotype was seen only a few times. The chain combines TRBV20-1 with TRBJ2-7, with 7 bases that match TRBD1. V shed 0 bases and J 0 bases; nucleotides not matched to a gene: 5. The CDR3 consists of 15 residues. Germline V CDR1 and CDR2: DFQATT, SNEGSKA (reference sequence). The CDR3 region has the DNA TGCAGTGCTAGAGATCTCACAGGGGACTCCTACGAGCAGTACTTC. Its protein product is CSARDLTGDSYEQYF.

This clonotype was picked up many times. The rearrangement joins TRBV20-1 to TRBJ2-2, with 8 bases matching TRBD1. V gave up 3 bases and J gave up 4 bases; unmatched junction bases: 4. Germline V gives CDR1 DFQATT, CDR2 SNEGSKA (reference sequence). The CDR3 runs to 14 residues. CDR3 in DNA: TGCAGTGCTAGTCAGGGGGCGTTCACCGGGGAGCTGTTTTTT. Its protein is CSASQGAFTGELFF.

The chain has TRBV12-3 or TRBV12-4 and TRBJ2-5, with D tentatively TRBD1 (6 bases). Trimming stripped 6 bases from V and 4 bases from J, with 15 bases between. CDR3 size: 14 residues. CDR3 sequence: CASSLDQTGETQYF. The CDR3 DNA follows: TGTGCCAGCAGCCTTGATCAGACAGGAGAGACCCAGTACTTC.

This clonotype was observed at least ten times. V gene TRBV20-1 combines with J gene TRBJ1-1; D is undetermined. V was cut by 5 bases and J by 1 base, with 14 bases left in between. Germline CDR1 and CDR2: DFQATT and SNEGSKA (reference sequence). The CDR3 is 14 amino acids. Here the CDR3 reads CSAEPDGKNTEAFF. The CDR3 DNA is TGCAGTGCTGAACCGGACGGGAAGAACACTGAAGCTTTCTTT.

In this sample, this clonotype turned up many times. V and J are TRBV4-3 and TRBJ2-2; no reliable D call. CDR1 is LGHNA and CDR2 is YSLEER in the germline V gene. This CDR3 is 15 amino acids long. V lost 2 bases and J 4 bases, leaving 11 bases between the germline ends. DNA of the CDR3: TGCGCCAGCAGCCAATTCACAGAGATCACCGGGGAGCTGTTTTTT. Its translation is CASSQFTEITGELFF.

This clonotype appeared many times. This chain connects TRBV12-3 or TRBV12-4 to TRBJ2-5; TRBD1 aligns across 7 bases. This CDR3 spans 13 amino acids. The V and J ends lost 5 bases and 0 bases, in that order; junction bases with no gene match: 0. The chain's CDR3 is CASSGQDQETQYF. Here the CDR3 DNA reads TGTGCCAGCAGTGGACAGGACCAAGAGACCCAGTACTTC.

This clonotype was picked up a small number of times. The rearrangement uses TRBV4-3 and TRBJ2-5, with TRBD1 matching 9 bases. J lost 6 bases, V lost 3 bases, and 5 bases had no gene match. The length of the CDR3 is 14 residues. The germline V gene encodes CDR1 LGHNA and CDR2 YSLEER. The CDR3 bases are TGCGCCAGCAGCCACGGGACAGGGAGGCAGACCCAGTACTTC. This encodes CASSHGTGRQTQYF.

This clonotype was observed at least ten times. CDR3 in amino acids: CASSQGLAGGETQYF. CDR3 coding DNA: TGCGCCAGCAGCCAGGGACTAGCGGGGGGGGAGACCCAGTACTTC. This rearrangement joins TRBV4-1 to TRBJ2-5, with TRBD2 identical over 16 bases. The CDR3 sequence is 15 residues long. J was trimmed by 5 bases and V by 3 bases; bases with no gene match: 0. Per germline, CDR1 MGHRA and CDR2 YSYEKL.

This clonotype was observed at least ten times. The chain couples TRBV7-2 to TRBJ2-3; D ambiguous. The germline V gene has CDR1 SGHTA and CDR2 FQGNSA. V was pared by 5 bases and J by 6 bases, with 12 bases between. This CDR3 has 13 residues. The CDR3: CASSPMTGDTQYF. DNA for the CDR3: TGTGCCAGCAGCCCCATGACTGGGGATACGCAGTATTTT. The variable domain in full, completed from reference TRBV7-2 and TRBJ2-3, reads GAGVSQSPSNKVTEKGKDVELRCDPISGHTALYWYRQSLGQGLEFLIYFQGNSAPDKSGLPSDRFSAERTGGSVSTLTIQRTQQEDSAVYLCASSPMTGDTQYFGPGTRLTVL.

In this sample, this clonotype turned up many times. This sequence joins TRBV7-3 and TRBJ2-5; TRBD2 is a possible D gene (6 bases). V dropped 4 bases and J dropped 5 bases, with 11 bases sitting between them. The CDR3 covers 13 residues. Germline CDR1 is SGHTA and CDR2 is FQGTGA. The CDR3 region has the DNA TGTGCCAGCAGCTCCTATCGGGGGGAGACCCAGTACTTC. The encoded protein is CASSSYRGETQYF.

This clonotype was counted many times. The CDR3 sequence is CASSYTAGSTNEKLFF. DNA of the CDR3: TGTGCCAGCAGTTATACGGCGGGTTCAACTAATGAAAAACTGTTTTTT. V gene TRBV6-5 combines with J gene TRBJ1-4; D ambiguous. Germline CDR1 reads MNHEY; CDR2 reads SVGAGI. The ends were cut back, 3 bases at V and 0 bases at J, with 11 bases in the middle. There are 16 residues in the CDR3.

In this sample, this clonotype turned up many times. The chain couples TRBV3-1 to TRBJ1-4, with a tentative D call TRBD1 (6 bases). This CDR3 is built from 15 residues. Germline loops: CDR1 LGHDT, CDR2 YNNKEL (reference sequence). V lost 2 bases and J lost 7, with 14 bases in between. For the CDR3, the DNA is TGTGCCAGCAGCCAAAGCTCGGGGACAAGTGAAAAACTGTTTTTT. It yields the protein CASSQSSGTSEKLFF.

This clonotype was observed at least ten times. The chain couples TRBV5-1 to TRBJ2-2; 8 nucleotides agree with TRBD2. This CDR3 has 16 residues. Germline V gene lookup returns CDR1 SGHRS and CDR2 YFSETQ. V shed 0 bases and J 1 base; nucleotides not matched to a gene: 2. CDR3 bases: TGCGCCAGCAGCTTGGAAAGCGGGGGGAACACCGGGGAGCTGTTTTTT. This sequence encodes CASSLESGGNTGELFF.

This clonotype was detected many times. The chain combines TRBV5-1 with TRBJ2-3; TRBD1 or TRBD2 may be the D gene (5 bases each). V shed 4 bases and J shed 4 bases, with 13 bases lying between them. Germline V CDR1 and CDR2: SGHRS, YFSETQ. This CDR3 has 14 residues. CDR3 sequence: CASSPDGAPDTQYF. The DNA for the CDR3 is TGCGCCAGCAGCCCGGACGGGGCCCCAGATACGCAGTATTTT. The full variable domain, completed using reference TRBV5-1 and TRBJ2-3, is KAGVTQTPRYLIKTRGQQVTLSCSPISGHRSVSWYQQTPGQGLQFLFEYFSETQRNKGNFPGRFSGRQFSNSRSEMNVSTLELGDSALYLCASSPDGAPDTQYFGPGTRLTVL.